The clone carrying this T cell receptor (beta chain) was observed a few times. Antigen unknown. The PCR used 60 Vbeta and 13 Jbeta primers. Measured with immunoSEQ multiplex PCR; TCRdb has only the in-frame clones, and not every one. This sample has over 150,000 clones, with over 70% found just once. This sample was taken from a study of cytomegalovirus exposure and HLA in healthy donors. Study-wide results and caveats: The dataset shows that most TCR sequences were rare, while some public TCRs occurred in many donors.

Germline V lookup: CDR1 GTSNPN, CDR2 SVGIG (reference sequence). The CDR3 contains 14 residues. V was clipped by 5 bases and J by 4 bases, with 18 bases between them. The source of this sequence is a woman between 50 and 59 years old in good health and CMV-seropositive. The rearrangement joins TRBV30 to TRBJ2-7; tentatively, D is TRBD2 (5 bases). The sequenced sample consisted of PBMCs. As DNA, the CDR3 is TGTGCCTGGGGCGCCGGGATCAGAGAGTACGAGCAGTACTTC. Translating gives CAWGAGIREYEQYF.